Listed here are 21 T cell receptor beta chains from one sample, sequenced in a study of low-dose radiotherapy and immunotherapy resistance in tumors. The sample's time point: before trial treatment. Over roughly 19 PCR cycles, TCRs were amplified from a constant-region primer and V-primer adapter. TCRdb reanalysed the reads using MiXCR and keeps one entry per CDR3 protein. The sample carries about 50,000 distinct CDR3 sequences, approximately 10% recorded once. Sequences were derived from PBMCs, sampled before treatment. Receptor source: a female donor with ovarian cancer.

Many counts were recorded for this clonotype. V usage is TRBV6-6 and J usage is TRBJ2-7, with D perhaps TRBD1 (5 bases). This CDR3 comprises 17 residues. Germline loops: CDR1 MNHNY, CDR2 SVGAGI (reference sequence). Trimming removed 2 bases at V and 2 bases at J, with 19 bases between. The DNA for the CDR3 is TGTGCCAGCAGTTACGGACCGTCGAGCGACAGCCCCTACGAGCAGTACTTC. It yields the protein CASSYGPSSDSPYEQYF.

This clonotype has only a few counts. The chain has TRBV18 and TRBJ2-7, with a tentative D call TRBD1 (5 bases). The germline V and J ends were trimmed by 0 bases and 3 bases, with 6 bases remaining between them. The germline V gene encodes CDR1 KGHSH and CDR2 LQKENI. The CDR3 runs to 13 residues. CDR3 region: CASSPPTGYEQYF. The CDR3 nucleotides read TGTGCCAGCTCACCACCTACAGGCTACGAGCAGTACTTC. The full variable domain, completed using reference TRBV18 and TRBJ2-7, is NAGVMQNPRHLVRRRGQEARLRCSPMKGHSHVYWYRQLPEEGLKFMVYLQKENIIDESGMPKERFSAEFPKEGPSILRIQQVVRGDSAAYFCASSPPTGYEQYFGPGTRLTVT.

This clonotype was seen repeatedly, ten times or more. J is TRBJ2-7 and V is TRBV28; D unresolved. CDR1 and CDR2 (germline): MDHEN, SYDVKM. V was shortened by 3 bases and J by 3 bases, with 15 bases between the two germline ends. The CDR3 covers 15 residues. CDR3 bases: TGTGCCAGCAGTTTGAGAGGACCGTTAAGCTACGAGCAGTACTTC. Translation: CASSLRGPLSYEQYF.

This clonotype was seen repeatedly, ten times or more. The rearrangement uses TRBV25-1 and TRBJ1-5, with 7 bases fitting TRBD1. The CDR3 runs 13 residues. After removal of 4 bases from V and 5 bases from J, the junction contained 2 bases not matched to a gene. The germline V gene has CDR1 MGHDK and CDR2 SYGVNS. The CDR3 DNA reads TGTGCCAGCAGTGGACAGGGCTATCAGCCCCAGCATTTT. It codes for CASSGQGYQPQHF.

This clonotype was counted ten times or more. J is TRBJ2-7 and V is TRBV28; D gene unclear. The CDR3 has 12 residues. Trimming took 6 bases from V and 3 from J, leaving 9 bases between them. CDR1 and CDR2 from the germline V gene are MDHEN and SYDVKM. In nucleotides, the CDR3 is TGTGCCAGCAGCTCCGTGGGCTACGAGCAGTACTTC. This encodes CASSSVGYEQYF. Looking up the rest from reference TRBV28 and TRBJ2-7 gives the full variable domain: DVKVTQSSRYLVKRTGEKVFLECVQDMDHENMFWYRQDPGLGLRLIYFSYDVKMKEKGDIPEGYSVSREKKERFSLILESASTNQTSMYLCASSSVGYEQYFGPGTRLTVT.

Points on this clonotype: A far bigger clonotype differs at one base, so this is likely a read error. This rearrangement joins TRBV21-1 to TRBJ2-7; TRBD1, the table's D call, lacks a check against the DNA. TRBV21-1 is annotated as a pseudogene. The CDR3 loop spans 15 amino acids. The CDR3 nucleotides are TGTGCCAGCAGCCGGGGGGCGGGAGATTTCCATGAGCAGTACTTC. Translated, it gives CASSRGAGDFHEQYF.

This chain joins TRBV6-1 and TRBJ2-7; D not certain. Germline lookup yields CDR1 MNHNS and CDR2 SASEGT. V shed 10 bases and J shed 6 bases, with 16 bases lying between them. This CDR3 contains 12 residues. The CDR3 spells CAITKEGVEQYF. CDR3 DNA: TGTGCCATCACAAAAGAAGGAGTCGAGCAGTACTTC.

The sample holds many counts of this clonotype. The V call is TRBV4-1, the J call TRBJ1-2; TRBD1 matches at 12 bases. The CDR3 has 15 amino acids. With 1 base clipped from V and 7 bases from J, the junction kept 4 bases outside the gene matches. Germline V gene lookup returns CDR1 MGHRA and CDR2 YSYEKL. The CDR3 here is CASSQVGTGGVGYTF. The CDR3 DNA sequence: TGCGCCAGCAGCCAAGTTGGGACAGGGGGCGTTGGCTACACCTTC.

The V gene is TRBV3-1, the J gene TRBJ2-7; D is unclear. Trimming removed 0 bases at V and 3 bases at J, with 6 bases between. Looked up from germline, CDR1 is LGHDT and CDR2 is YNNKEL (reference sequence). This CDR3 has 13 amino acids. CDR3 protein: CASSQDKLYEQYF. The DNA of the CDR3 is TGTGCCAGCAGCCAAGATAAGCTCTACGAGCAGTACTTC.

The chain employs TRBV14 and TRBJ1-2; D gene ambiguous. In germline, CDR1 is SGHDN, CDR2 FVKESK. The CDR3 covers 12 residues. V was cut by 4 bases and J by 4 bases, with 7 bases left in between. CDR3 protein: CASSPSSYGYTF. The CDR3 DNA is TGTGCCAGCAGCCCCTCTAGCTATGGCTACACCTTC.

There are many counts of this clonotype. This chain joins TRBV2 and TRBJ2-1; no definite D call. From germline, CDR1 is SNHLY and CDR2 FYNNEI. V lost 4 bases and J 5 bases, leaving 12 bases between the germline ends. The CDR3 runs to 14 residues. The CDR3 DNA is TGTGCCAGCAGTGGGAGAGACAAGAACAATGAGCAGTTCTTC. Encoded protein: CASSGRDKNNEQFF. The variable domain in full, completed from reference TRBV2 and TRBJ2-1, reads EPEVTQTPSHQVTQMGQEVILRCVPISNHLYFYWYRQILGQKVEFLVSFYNNEISEKSEIFDDQFSVERPDGSNFTLKIRSTKLEDSAMYFCASSGRDKNNEQFFGPGTRLTVL.

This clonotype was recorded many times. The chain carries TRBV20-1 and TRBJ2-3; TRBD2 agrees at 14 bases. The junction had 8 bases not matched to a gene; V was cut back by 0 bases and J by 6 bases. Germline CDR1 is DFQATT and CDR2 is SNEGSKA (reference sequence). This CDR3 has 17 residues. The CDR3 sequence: CSARDWATSGGADTQYF. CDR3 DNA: TGCAGTGCTAGAGATTGGGCGACTAGCGGGGGGGCCGATACGCAGTATTTT.

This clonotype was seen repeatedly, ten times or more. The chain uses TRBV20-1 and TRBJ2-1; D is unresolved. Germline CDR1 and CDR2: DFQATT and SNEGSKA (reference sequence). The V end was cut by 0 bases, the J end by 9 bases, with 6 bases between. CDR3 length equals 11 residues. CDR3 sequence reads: CSAREVGEQFF. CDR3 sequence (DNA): TGCAGTGCTAGAGAGGTTGGTGAGCAGTTCTTC.

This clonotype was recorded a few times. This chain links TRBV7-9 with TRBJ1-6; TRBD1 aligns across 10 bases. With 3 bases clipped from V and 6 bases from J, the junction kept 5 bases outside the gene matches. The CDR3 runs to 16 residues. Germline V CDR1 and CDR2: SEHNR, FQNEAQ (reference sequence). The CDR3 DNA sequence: TGTGCCAGCAGCTTCGCGGACAGGGGGGGTAATTCACCCCTCCACTTT. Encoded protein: CASSFADRGGNSPLHF.

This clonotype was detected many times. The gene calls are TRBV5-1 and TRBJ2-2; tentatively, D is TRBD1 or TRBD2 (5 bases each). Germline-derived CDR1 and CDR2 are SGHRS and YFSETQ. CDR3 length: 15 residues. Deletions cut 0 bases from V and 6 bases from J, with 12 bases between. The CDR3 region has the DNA TGCGCCAGCAGCTTGGTGGGGGTGAGAGCCGGGGAGCTGTTTTTT. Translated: CASSLVGVRAGELFF. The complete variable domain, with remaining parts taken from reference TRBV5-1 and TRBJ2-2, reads KAGVTQTPRYLIKTRGQQVTLSCSPISGHRSVSWYQQTPGQGLQFLFEYFSETQRNKGNFPGRFSGRQFSNSRSEMNVSTLELGDSALYLCASSLVGVRAGELFFGEGSRLTVL.

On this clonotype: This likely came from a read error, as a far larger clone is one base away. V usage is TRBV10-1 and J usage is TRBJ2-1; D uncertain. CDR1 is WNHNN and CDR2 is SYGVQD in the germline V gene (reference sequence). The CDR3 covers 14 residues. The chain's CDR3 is CASSLMVHPHEQFF. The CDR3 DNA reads TGTGCCAGCAGTTTAATGGTCCACCCGCACGAGCAGTTCTTC.

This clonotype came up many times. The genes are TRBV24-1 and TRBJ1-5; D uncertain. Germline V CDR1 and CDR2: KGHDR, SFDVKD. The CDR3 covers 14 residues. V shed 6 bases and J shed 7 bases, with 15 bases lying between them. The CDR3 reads CATSSGRAGQPQHF. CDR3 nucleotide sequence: TGTGCCACCAGTTCGGGAAGGGCGGGACAGCCCCAGCATTTT.

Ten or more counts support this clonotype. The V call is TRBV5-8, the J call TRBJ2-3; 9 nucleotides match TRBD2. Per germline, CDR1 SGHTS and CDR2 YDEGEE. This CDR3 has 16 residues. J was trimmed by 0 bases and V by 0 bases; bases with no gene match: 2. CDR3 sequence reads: CASSLALAGSTDTQYF. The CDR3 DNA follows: TGTGCCAGCAGCTTGGCTCTAGCGGGAAGCACAGATACGCAGTATTTT.

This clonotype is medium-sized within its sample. In DNA, the CDR3 is TGTGCCAGCCCGAAGGACTCGTTCGAGCAGTACTTC. It specifies CASPKDSFEQYF. The V call is TRBV28, the J call TRBJ2-7, with D perhaps TRBD2 (5 bases). Germline values: CDR1 MDHEN, CDR2 SYDVKM. V lost 8 bases and J lost 6, with 14 bases in between. This CDR3 is built from 12 residues.

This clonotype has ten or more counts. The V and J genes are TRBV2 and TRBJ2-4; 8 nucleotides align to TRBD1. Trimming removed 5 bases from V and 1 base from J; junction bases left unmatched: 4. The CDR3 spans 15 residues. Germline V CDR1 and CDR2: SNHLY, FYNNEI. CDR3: CASSQQGVAKNIQYF. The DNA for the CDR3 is TGTGCCAGCAGTCAACAGGGGGTGGCCAAAAACATTCAGTACTTC.

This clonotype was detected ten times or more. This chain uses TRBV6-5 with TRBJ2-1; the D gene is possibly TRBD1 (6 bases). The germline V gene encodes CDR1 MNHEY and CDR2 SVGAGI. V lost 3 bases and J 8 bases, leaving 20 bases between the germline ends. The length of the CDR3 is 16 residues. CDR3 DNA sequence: TGTGCCAGCAGTTATACCGGGACATCATTAGGGGATGAGCAGTTCTTC. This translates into CASSYTGTSLGDEQFF.